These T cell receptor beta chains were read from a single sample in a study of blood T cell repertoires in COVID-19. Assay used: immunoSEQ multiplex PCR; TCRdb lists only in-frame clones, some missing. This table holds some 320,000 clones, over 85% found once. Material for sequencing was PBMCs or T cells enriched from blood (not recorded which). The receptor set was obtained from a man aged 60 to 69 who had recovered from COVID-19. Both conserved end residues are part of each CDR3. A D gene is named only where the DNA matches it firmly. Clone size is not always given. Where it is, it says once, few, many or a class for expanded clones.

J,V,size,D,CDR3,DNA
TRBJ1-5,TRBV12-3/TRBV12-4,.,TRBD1,CASSDRVSQPQHF,TGTGCCAGCAGCGACAGGGTTAGTCAGCCCCAGCATTTT
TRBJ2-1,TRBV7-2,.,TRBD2,CASSLVLRGAEQFF,TGTGCCAGCAGCTTAGTGTTGCGGGGGGCTGAGCAGTTCTTC
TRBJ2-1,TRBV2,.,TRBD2,CASSEFWEGWNEQFF,TGTGCCAGCAGTGAATTCTGGGAGGGGTGGAATGAGCAGTTCTTC
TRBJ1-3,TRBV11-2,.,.,CASSLVPSELGNTIYF,TGTGCCAGCAGCTTAGTCCCCAGCGAGCTGGGAAACACCATATATTTT
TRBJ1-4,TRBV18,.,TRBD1,CASSPRDRPNEKLFF,TGTGCCAGCTCACCACGGGACAGACCTAATGAAAAACTGTTTTTT
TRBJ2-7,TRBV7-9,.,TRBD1,CATSTGTGFSYEQYF,TGTGCCACCAGTACCGGGACAGGGTTTTCCTACGAGCAGTACTTC
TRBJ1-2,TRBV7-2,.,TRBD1,CASSPRTGAYGYTF,TGTGCCAGCAGCCCCAGGACAGGGGCCTATGGCTACACCTTC
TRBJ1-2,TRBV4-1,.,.,CASSQDGRVNGYTF,TGCGCCAGCAGCCAAGATGGCAGGGTGAATGGCTACACCTTC
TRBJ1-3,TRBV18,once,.,CASSGGLGNTIYF,TGTGCCAGCTCAGGGGGCCTTGGAAACACCATATATTTT
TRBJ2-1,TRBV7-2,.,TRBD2,CASSLGAGGSYNEQFF,TGTGCCAGCAGCCTAGGGGCGGGGGGCTCCTACAATGAGCAGTTCTTC
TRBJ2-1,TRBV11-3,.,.,CASNAGTRTDNEQFF,TGTGCCAGCAACGCCGGGACCCGGACAGACAATGAGCAGTTCTTC
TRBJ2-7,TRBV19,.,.,CASSFGTFGYEQYF,TGTGCCAGTAGTTTCGGGACTTTCGGCTACGAGCAGTACTTC
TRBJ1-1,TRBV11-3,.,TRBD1,CASSSGQKNTEAFF,TGTGCCAGCAGCTCGGGACAGAAGAACACTGAAGCTTTCTTT
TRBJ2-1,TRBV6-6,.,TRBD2,CASSNQAGGRRNEQFF,TGTGCCAGCAGTAACCAAGCGGGAGGGCGCCGAAATGAGCAGTTCTTC
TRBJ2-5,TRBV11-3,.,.,CASSLGAGNQETQYF,TGTGCCAGCAGCTTAGGGGCAGGAAATCAAGAGACCCAGTACTTC
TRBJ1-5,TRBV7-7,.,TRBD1,CASSLGRGRFSNQPQHF,TGTGCTAGCAGCTTAGGCAGGGGGCGTTTTAGCAATCAGCCCCAGCATTTT
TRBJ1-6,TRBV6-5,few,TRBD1,CASGNSGTGGSPLHF,TGTGCCAGCGGGAATTCCGGGACAGGGGGTTCACCCCTCCACTTT
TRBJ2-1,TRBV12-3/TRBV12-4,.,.,CASSPGVGEQFF,TGTGCCAGCTCTCCCGGGGTTGGTGAGCAGTTCTTC
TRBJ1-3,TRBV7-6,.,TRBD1,CASSFGDLSGGESGNTIYF,TGTGCCAGCAGCTTCGGTGACCTCTCAGGGGGCGAGAGTGGAAACACCATATATTTT
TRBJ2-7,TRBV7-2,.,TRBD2,CASSNVWVERGAYEQYF,TGTGCCAGCTCCAACGTCTGGGTGGAGCGGGGGGCCTACGAGCAGTACTTC
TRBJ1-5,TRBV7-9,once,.,CASSPGGGNQPQHF,TGTGCCAGCAGCCCCGGGGGGGGCAATCAGCCCCAGCATTTT
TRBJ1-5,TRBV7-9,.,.,CASTVGSNQPQHF,TGTGCCAGCACAGTCGGTAGCAATCAGCCCCAGCATTTT
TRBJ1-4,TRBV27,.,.,CASSFSTTGVNEKLFF,TGTGCCAGCAGTTTCTCAACCACAGGAGTGAATGAAAAACTGTTTTTT
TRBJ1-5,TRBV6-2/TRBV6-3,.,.,CASSYSRQLINQPQHF,TGTGCCAGCAGTTACTCGAGGCAGCTTATTAATCAGCCCCAGCATTTT
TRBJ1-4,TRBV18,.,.,CASSPENRSGKLFF,TGTGCCAGCTCACCCGAGAACAGGTCCGGCAAACTGTTTTTT
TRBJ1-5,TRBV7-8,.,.,CASSLGGDSNQPQHF,TGTGCCAGCAGCTTAGGGGGGGACAGCAATCAGCCCCAGCATTTT
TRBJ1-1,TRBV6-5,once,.,CASSYSLQGPNTEAFF,TGTGCCAGCAGTTACTCCTTACAGGGTCCGAACACTGAAGCTTTCTTT
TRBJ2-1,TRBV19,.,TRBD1,CASSRTTGGSEQFF,TGTGCCAGTAGTAGAACGACAGGGGGAAGTGAGCAGTTCTTC
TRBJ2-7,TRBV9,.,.,CASSVDPTGEQYF,TGTGCCAGCAGCGTAGACCCGACTGGTGAGCAGTACTTC
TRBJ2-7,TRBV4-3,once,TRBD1,CASSQDRQGIYEQYF,TGCGCCAGCAGCCAAGATCGACAGGGGATTTACGAGCAGTACTTC
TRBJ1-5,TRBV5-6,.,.,CASSWSGQHYSNQPQHF,TGTGCCAGCAGCTGGTCTGGACAGCATTATAGCAATCAGCCCCAGCATTTT
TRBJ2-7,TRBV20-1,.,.,CSATRAGEQYF,TGCAGTGCTACCAGGGCTGGCGAGCAGTACTTC
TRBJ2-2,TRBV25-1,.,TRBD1,CASRGQGTGELFF,TGTGCCAGCAGGGGACAGGGGACCGGGGAGCTGTTTTTT
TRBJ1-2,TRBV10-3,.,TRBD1,CAISKPGQGAEGYTF,TGTGCCATCAGTAAACCGGGACAGGGGGCGGAAGGCTACACCTTC
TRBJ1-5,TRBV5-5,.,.,CASSSGQGPNSNQPQHF,TGTGCCAGCAGCTCGGGACAAGGGCCCAATAGCAATCAGCCCCAGCATTTT
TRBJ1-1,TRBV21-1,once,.,CASSREQNLQGSEDTEAFF,TGTGCCAGCAGCAGGGAACAAAACTTACAGGGATCCGAGGACACTGAAGCTTTCTTT
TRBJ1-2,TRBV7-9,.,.,CASTLGGGGYTF,TGTGCCAGCACCCTGGGGGGAGGAGGCTACACCTTC
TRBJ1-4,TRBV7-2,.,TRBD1,CASSPGRGQANEKLFF,TGTGCCAGCAGTCCCGGTCGGGGACAGGCAAATGAAAAACTGTTTTTT
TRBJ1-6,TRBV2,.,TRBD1,CASTYSGTGGSPLHF,TGTGCCAGCACCTACTCCGGGACAGGGGGATCACCCCTCCACTTT
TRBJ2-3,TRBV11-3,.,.,CASSLDGVTGTQYF,TGTGCCAGCAGCTTAGATGGGGTCACAGGTACGCAGTATTTT
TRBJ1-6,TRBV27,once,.,CASRPWGKGENSPLHF,TGTGCCAGCCGACCGTGGGGGAAGGGGGAAAATTCACCCCTCCACTTT
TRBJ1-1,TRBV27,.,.,CASSFAGMSSEAFF,TGTGCCAGCAGTTTTGCAGGGATGAGCTCTGAAGCTTTCTTT
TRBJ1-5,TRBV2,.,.,CASNWQGTSNQPQHF,TGTGCCAGCAATTGGCAGGGGACTAGCAATCAGCCCCAGCATTTT
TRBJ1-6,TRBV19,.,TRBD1,CASSGSAGQVNSPLHF,TGTGCCAGTAGTGGATCAGCGGGACAGGTGAATTCACCCCTCCACTTT
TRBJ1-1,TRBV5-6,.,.,CASSLQGRSNAEAFF,TGTGCCAGCAGCTTACAGGGAAGGTCGAACGCTGAAGCTTTCTTT
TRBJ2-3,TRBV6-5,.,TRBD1,CASRRTGKDTQYF,TGTGCCAGCAGAAGGACAGGGAAGGATACGCAGTATTTT